This T cell receptor beta chain was captured in a study of T cell changes during pregnancy in multiple sclerosis. TCRdb keeps only in-frame clones here, not all; method: immunoSEQ multiplex PCR. The data hold 99,000 or so clones, with over 85% observed a single time. Germline V CDR1 and CDR2: MDHEN, SYDVKM. V dropped 4 bases and J dropped 4; count of bases not matched to a gene: 7. This CDR3 contains 15 residues. The clonotype comes from a female donor with multiple sclerosis, enrolled in a pregnancy study. V is TRBV28 and J is TRBJ2-5, with TRBD2 matching 9 bases. The starting material was peripheral blood, obtained after pregnancy. This CDR3 is CASSSPRTSAETQYF. The DNA for the CDR3 is TGTGCCAGCAGTTCACCACGGACTAGCGCAGAGACCCAGTACTTC.